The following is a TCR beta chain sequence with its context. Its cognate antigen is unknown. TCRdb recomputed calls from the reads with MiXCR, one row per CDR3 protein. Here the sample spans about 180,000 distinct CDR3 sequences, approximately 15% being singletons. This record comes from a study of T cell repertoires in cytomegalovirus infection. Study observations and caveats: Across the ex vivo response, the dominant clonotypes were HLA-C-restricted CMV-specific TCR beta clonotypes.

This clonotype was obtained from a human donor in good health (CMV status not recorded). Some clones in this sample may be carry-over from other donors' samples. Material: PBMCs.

CDR3 DNA sequence: TGTGCCAGCAGCTGGATGACAGGGGAAAGGTTGGCCGGGGAGCTGTTTTTT. Encoded protein: CASSWMTGERLAGELFF. The V gene is TRBV5-6, the J gene TRBJ2-2; 8 nucleotides line up with TRBD1. Germline loops: CDR1 SGHDT, CDR2 YYEEEE. The CDR3 is made up of 17 amino acids. V dropped 3 bases and J dropped 6; count of bases not matched to a gene: 13.